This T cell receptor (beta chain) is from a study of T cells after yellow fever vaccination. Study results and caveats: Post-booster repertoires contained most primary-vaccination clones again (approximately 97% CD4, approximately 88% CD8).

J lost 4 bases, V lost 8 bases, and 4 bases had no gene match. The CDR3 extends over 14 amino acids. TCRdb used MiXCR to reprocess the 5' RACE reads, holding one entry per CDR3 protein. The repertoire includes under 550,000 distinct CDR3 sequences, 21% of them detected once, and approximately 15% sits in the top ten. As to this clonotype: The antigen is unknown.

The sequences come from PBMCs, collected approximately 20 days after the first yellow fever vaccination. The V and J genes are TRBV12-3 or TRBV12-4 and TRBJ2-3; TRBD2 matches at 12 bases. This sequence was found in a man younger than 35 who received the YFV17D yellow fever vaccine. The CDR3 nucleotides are TGTGCCAGCGGGACTAGCGGGCATTCAGATACGCAGTATTTT. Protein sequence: CASGTSGHSDTQYF.